This TCR beta chain emerged from a study of T cell repertoires in cytomegalovirus infection. Study as a whole: In the study, CMV epitopes included recently identified HLA-C-restricted and well-studied HLA-B-restricted ones. An indication of both CMV infection and matching HLA type came from public TCR beta signatures.

MiXCR, applied by TCRdb to the reads, yields one record per CDR3 protein. Of roughly 920,000 distinct CDR3 sequences in the sample, more than 25% were seen once. Study-level points and caveats: Summed frequency of public TCR beta families distinguished CMV carriers with the relevant HLA. CMV-specific HLA-C-restricted TCR beta clonotypes dominated the ex vivo response.

This clonotype was seen a handful of times. Its antigen is not known. The CDR3 is 15 amino acids. V gave up 6 bases and J gave up 0 bases, with 12 bases separating them. Germline V gene sequence: CDR1 SGHVS, CDR2 FNYEAQ. The clonotype originates from a human donor in good health (CMV status not recorded). Some clones in this sample may be carry-over from other donors' samples. Sequencing used cultured CD8+ T cells from PBMCs, obtained from culture after CMV antigen stimulation. The V and J genes are TRBV7-6 and TRBJ2-1; D perhaps matches TRBD1 (6 bases). CDR3 in amino acids: CASRGQWSSYNEQFF. In nucleotides, the CDR3 is TGTGCCAGCAGAGGACAGTGGAGCTCCTACAATGAGCAGTTCTTC.